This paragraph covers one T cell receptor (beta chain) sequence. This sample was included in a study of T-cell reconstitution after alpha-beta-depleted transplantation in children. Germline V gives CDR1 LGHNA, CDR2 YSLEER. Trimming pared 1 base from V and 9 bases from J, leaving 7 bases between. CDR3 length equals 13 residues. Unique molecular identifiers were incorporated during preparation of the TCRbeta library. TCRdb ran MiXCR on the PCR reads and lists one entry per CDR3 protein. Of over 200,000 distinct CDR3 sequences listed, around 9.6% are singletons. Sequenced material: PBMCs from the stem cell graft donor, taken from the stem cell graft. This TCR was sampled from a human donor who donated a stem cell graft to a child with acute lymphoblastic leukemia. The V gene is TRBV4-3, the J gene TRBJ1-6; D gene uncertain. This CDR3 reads CASSQVLGSPLHF. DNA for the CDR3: TGCGCCAGCAGCCAAGTTCTCGGTTCACCCCTCCACTTT.